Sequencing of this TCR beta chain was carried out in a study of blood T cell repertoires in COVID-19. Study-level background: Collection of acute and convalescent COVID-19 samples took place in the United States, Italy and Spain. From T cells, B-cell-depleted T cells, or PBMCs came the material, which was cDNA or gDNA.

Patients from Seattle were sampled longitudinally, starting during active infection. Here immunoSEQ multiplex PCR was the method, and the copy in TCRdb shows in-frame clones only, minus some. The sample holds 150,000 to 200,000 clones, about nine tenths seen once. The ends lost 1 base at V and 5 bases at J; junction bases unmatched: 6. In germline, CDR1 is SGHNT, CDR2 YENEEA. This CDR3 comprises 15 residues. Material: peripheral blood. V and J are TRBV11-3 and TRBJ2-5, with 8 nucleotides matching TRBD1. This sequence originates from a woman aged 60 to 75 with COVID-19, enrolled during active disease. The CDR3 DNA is TGTGCCAGCAGCTTAGTCCCAGGGGGCTGGGAGACCCAGTACTTC. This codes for CASSLVPGGWETQYF.